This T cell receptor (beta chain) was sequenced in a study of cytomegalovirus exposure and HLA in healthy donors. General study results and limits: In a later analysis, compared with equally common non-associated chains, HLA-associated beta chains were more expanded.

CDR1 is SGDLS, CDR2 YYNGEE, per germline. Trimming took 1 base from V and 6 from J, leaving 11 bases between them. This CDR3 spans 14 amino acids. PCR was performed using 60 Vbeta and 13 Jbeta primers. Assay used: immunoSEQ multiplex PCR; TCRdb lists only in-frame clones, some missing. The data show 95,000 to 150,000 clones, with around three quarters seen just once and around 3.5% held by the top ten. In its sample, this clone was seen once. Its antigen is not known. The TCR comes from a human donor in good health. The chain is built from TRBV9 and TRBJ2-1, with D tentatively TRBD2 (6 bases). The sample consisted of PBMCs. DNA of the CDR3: TGTGCCAGCAGCGTATTGGTCGGGGGCAATGAGCAGTTCTTC. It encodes CASSVLVGGNEQFF.